These 20 T cell receptor beta chains came from one sample sequenced in a study of blood T cell repertoires in COVID-19. The table came from immunoSEQ multiplex PCR; TCRdb's copy has only in-frame clones and leaves some out. The table includes 150,000 to 200,000 clones, approximately 80% detected once. Sequencing input: peripheral blood. These receptor sequences come from a woman aged 80 or older with COVID-19, enrolled during active disease.

The chain combines TRBV27 with TRBJ2-7; D is possibly TRBD1 (6 bases). Germline V lookup: CDR1 MNHEY, CDR2 SMNVEV (reference sequence). The CDR3 has 15 amino acids. The V gene lost 1 base and the J gene lost 3 bases, with 13 bases spanning the gap. The CDR3 DNA reads as TGTGCCAGCAGTTTATGGCCACAACAGGGCTACGAGCAGTACTTC. Its protein is CASSLWPQQGYEQYF.

The genes are TRBV2 and TRBJ2-7; D ambiguous. The germline V and J ends were trimmed by 4 bases and 0 bases, with 7 bases remaining between them. The CDR3 contains 13 residues. Looked up from germline, CDR1 is SNHLY and CDR2 is FYNNEI. The CDR3 DNA follows: TGTGCCAGCAGTGCAGGAAGCTCCTACGAGCAGTACTTC. Its protein is CASSAGSSYEQYF.

This clone was detected many times. This chain uses TRBV4-1 with TRBJ1-6; 8 bases fit TRBD1. Germline lookup yields CDR1 MGHRA and CDR2 YSYEKL. V lost 3 bases, J lost 3 bases, and 4 bases stayed unmatched. The CDR3 totals 16 residues. The CDR3 spells CASSQATGGYNSPLHF. CDR3 nucleotides: TGCGCCAGCAGCCAGGCCACAGGGGGCTATAATTCACCCCTCCACTTT.

The rearrangement uses TRBV7-8 and TRBJ2-7; 8 bases are shared with TRBD2. V lost 5 bases and J lost 3; bases outside the gene matches: 9. The CDR3 totals 15 residues. Germline V CDR1 and CDR2: SGHVS, FQNEAQ. The CDR3 DNA follows: TGTGCCAGCAGCCAGCATGCGGGACTAGGCTACGAGCAGTACTTC. It codes for CASSQHAGLGYEQYF.

This chain joins TRBV24-1 and TRBJ1-2, with D possibly being TRBD1 (5 bases). Germline CDR1 reads KGHDR; CDR2 reads SFDVKD. CDR3 length: 15 residues. Trimming took off 2 bases at V and 0 bases at J, with 9 bases between the two ends. In nucleotides, the CDR3 is TGTGCCACCAGTGATTCATGGGGCCCTAACTATGGCTACACCTTC. Its translation: CATSDSWGPNYGYTF.

The rearrangement links TRBV11-2 to TRBJ1-6; a possible D gene is TRBD1 (5 bases). Per the germline V gene, CDR1 is SGHAT and CDR2 is FQNNGV. V was trimmed by 2 bases and J by 9 bases, leaving 17 bases between them. This CDR3 contains 16 residues. The CDR3 bases are TGTGCCAGCAGCTTAAATTTCCGGGGGTCCGGTTCACCCCTCCACTTT. Translated, it gives CASSLNFRGSGSPLHF.

V is TRBV4-1 and J is TRBJ2-5, with 7 positions matching TRBD2. There are 16 residues in the CDR3. The ends lost 4 bases at V and 4 bases at J; junction bases unmatched: 12. Germline V CDR1 and CDR2: MGHRA, YSYEKL. In DNA, the CDR3 is TGCGCCAGCAGCCTCCTACCCCCGACTAGCCGAGAGACCCAGTACTTC. Its protein product is CASSLLPPTSRETQYF.

This chain connects TRBV19 to TRBJ1-1; no reliable D call. The CDR3 length is 12 residues. CDR1 and CDR2 (germline): LNHDA, SQIVND (reference sequence). The germline V and J ends were trimmed by 5 bases and 6 bases, with 10 bases remaining between them. The CDR3 spells CASSHPRSEAFF. The DNA of the CDR3 is TGTGCCAGTAGTCACCCCAGATCTGAAGCTTTCTTT.

The chain uses TRBV11-2 and TRBJ2-5; tentatively, D is TRBD1 (8 bases). The CDR3 extends over 16 amino acids. Trimming took off 1 base at V and 4 bases at J, with 16 bases between the two ends. CDR1 is SGHAT, CDR2 FQNNGV, per germline. The CDR3: CASSLVGGTGLETQYF. Here the CDR3 DNA reads TGTGCCAGCAGCTTAGTGGGGGGGACAGGATTAGAGACCCAGTACTTC.

The chain carries TRBV19 and TRBJ1-5; 8 bases are shared with TRBD1. V shed 4 bases, J shed 5 bases, and the junction held 7 bases outside the gene matches. The CDR3 runs to 15 residues. CDR1 is LNHDA, CDR2 SQIVND, per germline (reference sequence). The CDR3 reads CASSRGQVFYQPQHF. CDR3 bases: TGTGCCAGTAGTAGGGGACAGGTCTTCTATCAGCCCCAGCATTTT.

The CDR3 DNA follows: TGTGCCAGCAGCTCGGGGGGGGACCAAGAGACCCAGTACTTC. Translating gives CASSSGGDQETQYF. V gene TRBV11-2 combines with J gene TRBJ2-5, with 8 bases that match TRBD2. Looked up from germline, CDR1 is SGHAT and CDR2 is FQNNGV. The CDR3 is made up of 14 amino acids. The J segment lost 0 bases and the V segment lost 4 bases, leaving 1 base of the junction unmatched.

This clone occurred once. The V call is TRBV7-2, the J call TRBJ2-1, with D unclear. The CDR3 length is 14 residues. Trimming stripped 5 bases from V and 2 bases from J, with 10 bases between. Germline V gene data show CDR1 as SGHTA and CDR2 as FQGNSA. Here the CDR3 DNA reads TGTGCCAGCAGCAGCCCCTCCACCTACAATGAGCAGTTCTTC. Protein sequence: CASSSPSTYNEQFF.

This sequence joins TRBV4-2 and TRBJ1-1; no clear D gene. The V gene's germline CDR1 is LGHNA and CDR2 YNFKEQ. Trimming took 4 bases from V and 0 from J, leaving 12 bases between them. This CDR3 spans 15 amino acids. CDR3 in amino acids: CASSRTEIMNTEAFF. The CDR3 DNA is TGTGCCAGCAGCCGCACGGAGATTATGAACACTGAAGCTTTCTTT.

This chain links TRBV5-4 with TRBJ2-7, with 8 bases lining up with TRBD1. V lost 4 bases to trimming and J lost 2 bases; unmatched junction nucleotides: 2. CDR3 length equals 13 residues. The germline V gene has CDR1 SGHNT and CDR2 YYREEE (reference sequence). DNA for the CDR3: TGTGCCAGCAGCATACAGGGGGCCTACGAGCAGTACTTC. It codes for CASSIQGAYEQYF.

V and J are TRBV7-9 and TRBJ2-3; possibly TRBD2 for D (6 bases). CDR3 size: 16 residues. Germline V gene sequence: CDR1 SEHNR, CDR2 FQNEAQ (reference sequence). Trimming stripped 1 base from V and 2 bases from J, with 13 bases between. The CDR3: CASSLGAGPFTDTQYF. The CDR3 DNA reads TGTGCCAGCAGCTTAGGGGCGGGGCCGTTCACAGATACGCAGTATTTT.

This clone is a singleton in its sample. CDR3 nucleotide sequence: TGTGCCAGCAACGGGGACAACCGGGAGCTGTTTTTT. This codes for CASNGDNRELFF. J is TRBJ2-2 and V is TRBV2; D is possibly TRBD1 (6 bases). V gave up 7 bases and J gave up 9 bases, with 12 bases separating them. There are 12 residues in the CDR3. CDR1 is SNHLY, CDR2 FYNNEI, per germline.

The rearrangement links TRBV7-2 to TRBJ2-3, with 15 bases aligning to TRBD2. This CDR3 comprises 18 residues. CDR1 and CDR2 (germline): SGHTA, FQGNSA. V was pared by 4 bases and J by 3 bases, with 8 bases of the junction left unmatched. The chain's CDR3 is CASSSYLGLAGGTDTQYF. CDR3 nucleotides: TGTGCCAGCAGCTCCTACCTGGGACTAGCGGGAGGAACAGATACGCAGTATTTT.

A few counts support this clone. This CDR3 is CASSFSGLAGGEQFF. Written as DNA, the CDR3 is TGCGCCAGCAGCTTTTCGGGACTAGCGGGAGGTGAGCAGTTCTTC. This rearrangement joins TRBV5-1 to TRBJ2-1; 15 bases align to TRBD2. This CDR3 has 15 residues. Germline assignment: CDR1 SGHRS and CDR2 YFSETQ. With 2 bases clipped from V and 9 bases from J, the junction kept 3 bases outside the gene matches.

The chain carries TRBV28 and TRBJ2-7; 8 bases map to TRBD1. The CDR3 is 15 amino acids. From germline, CDR1 is MDHEN and CDR2 SYDVKM. With 6 bases clipped from V and 3 bases from J, the junction kept 10 bases outside the gene matches. The CDR3 nucleotides read TGTGCCAGCAGCGCCGATCCGGACAGGGTCTACGAGCAGTACTTC. This sequence encodes CASSADPDRVYEQYF.

V is TRBV5-1 and J is TRBJ1-1; a possible D gene is TRBD1 (6 bases). Germline CDR1 SGHRS, CDR2 YFSETQ. V shed 3 bases and J shed 4 bases, with 13 bases lying between them. The CDR3 totals 14 residues. The CDR3: CASSSPTGSTEAFF. CDR3 DNA: TGCGCCAGCAGCTCGCCCACAGGGTCCACTGAAGCTTTCTTT.